The clone carrying this TCR beta chain was seen repeatedly, ten times or more. Germline loops: CDR1 SGHRS, CDR2 YFSETQ. The CDR3 consists of 14 residues. V shed 0 bases and J shed 4 bases, with 10 bases lying between them. The sample is drawn from a study of CD8 T cells in ankylosing spondylitis. Researchers built TCR beta libraries using quantitative 5'-RACE with molecular barcodes. In TCRdb, the 5' RACE reads were re-called with MiXCR into one record per CDR3 protein. The sample has 240,000 or so distinct CDR3 sequences; around 11% are singletons. Sequencing used blood, either unsorted or a sorted T cell fraction (not recorded which). The TCR comes from a male donor with ankylosing spondylitis or in good health (not recorded which). The V call is TRBV5-1, the J call TRBJ1-2; a possible D gene is TRBD1 (6 bases). CDR3 coding DNA: TGCGCCAGCAGCTTGGATGGGGGCGGCTATGGCTACACCTTC. It yields the protein CASSLDGGGYGYTF.